The clone carrying this TCR beta chain appeared many times. Germline CDR1 reads SGDLS; CDR2 reads YYNGEE. V dropped 0 bases and J dropped 0; count of bases not matched to a gene: 15. CDR3 length: 20 amino acids. For TCRbeta, the library was prepared with unique molecular identifiers. TCRdb independently ran MiXCR on the PCR reads; one entry per CDR3 protein. The sample records about 72,000 distinct CDR3 sequences, 7.3% being singletons. This entry belongs to a study of T-cell reconstitution after alpha-beta-depleted transplantation in children. This receptor was obtained from a human donor who donated a stem cell graft to a child with acute lymphoblastic leukemia. The chain is built from TRBV9 and TRBJ2-1; 7 nucleotides agree with TRBD2. This sample comprised PBMCs from the stem cell graft donor, obtained from the stem cell graft. The CDR3, as DNA: TGTGCCAGCAGCGTAGCTAGTCGGGTCCCCGGGGGGATCTCCTACAATGAGCAGTTCTTC. It is translated as CASSVASRVPGGISYNEQFF.